This T cell receptor beta chain comes out of a study of OX40 agonist ivuxolimab in advanced cancers. Method: immunoSEQ multiplex PCR; TCRdb's copy keeps in-frame clones and lacks some. The data contain about 68,000 clones, 83% of them singletons. Germline V lookup: CDR1 LNHDA, CDR2 SQIVND (reference sequence). V lost 9 bases and J lost 0, with 12 bases in between. This CDR3 region has 13 residues. Study-wide findings and caveats: By week 6 at 0.1 to 3.0 mg/kg, blood CD4+ and CD8+ T cells had expanded clonally.

Notes on this clone: The antigen is unknown.

This TCR came from an adult with an advanced solid tumor such as melanoma, head and neck, liver or kidney cancer. The J gene is TRBJ2-7, the V gene TRBV19; tentatively, D is TRBD1 (6 bases). This specimen consisted of CD4+ or CD8+ T cells sorted from blood, obtained in a trial of the OX40 agonist ivuxolimab. The CDR3 DNA follows: TGTGCCAGCAAACAGGACAGCTCCTACGAGCAGTACTTC. This sequence encodes CASKQDSSYEQYF.